This is a list of T cell receptor beta chains from one sample in a study of T cell responses to AZD1222 COVID-19 vaccine. The protocol was immunoSEQ multiplex PCR, while the TCRdb copy is restricted to in-frame clones and leaves out a portion. Of over 130,000 clones detected, roughly 93% appear once; the ten largest clones hold about a tenth. This specimen was peripheral blood, taken 28 days after the second AZD1222 dose. These receptors were collected from an adult who received the AZD1222 COVID-19 vaccine. Each CDR3 is given with its conserved first and last residue. Fields, in order: V gene, CDR3 length, D gene, clone size, J gene, CDR3 protein, CDR3 DNA. D genes are given only for firm matches. Clone size appears in some rows only: once, few, many, or a class for an expanded clone.

v_call: TRBV2
cdr3_length: 12
d_call: -
clone_size: -
j_call: TRBJ1-3
cdr3_aa: CASTRSGNTIYF
cdr3_nt: TGTGCCAGCACCCGCTCTGGAAACACCATATATTTT

v_call: TRBV9
cdr3_length: 15
d_call: -
clone_size: few
j_call: TRBJ1-1
cdr3_aa: CASSTRSRGGTEAFF
cdr3_nt: TGTGCCAGCAGCACTCGGTCCCGGGGGGGCACTGAAGCTTTCTTT

v_call: TRBV7-8
cdr3_length: 15
d_call: -
clone_size: -
j_call: TRBJ2-5
cdr3_aa: CASSIGGYPQETQYF
cdr3_nt: TGTGCCAGCAGCATAGGAGGGTATCCACAAGAGACCCAGTACTTC

v_call: TRBV11-3
cdr3_length: 16
d_call: -
clone_size: -
j_call: TRBJ2-2
cdr3_aa: CASSLGLWGDTGELFF
cdr3_nt: TGTGCCAGCAGCTTAGGTCTTTGGGGAGACACCGGGGAGCTGTTTTTT

v_call: TRBV9
cdr3_length: 15
d_call: -
clone_size: -
j_call: TRBJ2-2
cdr3_aa: CASSLWGSNTGELFF
cdr3_nt: TGTGCCAGCAGCTTGTGGGGTTCGAACACCGGGGAGCTGTTTTTT

v_call: TRBV6-6
cdr3_length: 14
d_call: TRBD1
clone_size: -
j_call: TRBJ1-1
cdr3_aa: CASSYQGQGTEAFF
cdr3_nt: TGTGCCAGCAGCTACCAGGGACAGGGGACTGAAGCTTTCTTT

v_call: TRBV9
cdr3_length: 12
d_call: -
clone_size: -
j_call: TRBJ2-5
cdr3_aa: CASSAADETQYF
cdr3_nt: TGTGCCAGCAGCGCTGCGGATGAGACCCAGTACTTC

v_call: TRBV3-1/TRBV3-2
cdr3_length: 13
d_call: -
clone_size: -
j_call: TRBJ2-2
cdr3_aa: CASRVTNTGELFF
cdr3_nt: TGTGCCAGCCGCGTTACGAACACCGGGGAGCTGTTTTTT

v_call: TRBV5-1
cdr3_length: 11
d_call: -
clone_size: -
j_call: TRBJ2-1
cdr3_aa: CASSLATEQFF
cdr3_nt: TGCGCCAGCAGCTTGGCCACTGAGCAGTTCTTC

v_call: TRBV6-5
cdr3_length: 15
d_call: TRBD1
clone_size: -
j_call: TRBJ1-1
cdr3_aa: CASRDGTGMNTEAFF
cdr3_nt: TGTGCCAGCAGAGACGGGACAGGGATGAACACTGAAGCTTTCTTT

v_call: TRBV24-1
cdr3_length: 15
d_call: TRBD1
clone_size: -
j_call: TRBJ2-2
cdr3_aa: CATSGEQGFTGELFF
cdr3_nt: TGTGCCACCAGTGGAGAACAGGGGTTCACCGGGGAGCTGTTTTTT

v_call: TRBV19
cdr3_length: 12
d_call: -
clone_size: -
j_call: TRBJ1-2
cdr3_aa: CASSTWDYGYTF
cdr3_nt: TGTGCCAGTAGCACCTGGGACTATGGCTACACCTTC

v_call: TRBV5-5
cdr3_length: 20
d_call: -
clone_size: -
j_call: TRBJ2-6
cdr3_aa: CASSSRRPGLTGLWANVLTF
cdr3_nt: TGTGCCAGCAGCTCGCGTCGGCCGGGCCTGACCGGACTCTGGGCCAACGTCCTGACTTTC

v_call: TRBV7-9
cdr3_length: 14
d_call: -
clone_size: -
j_call: TRBJ1-1
cdr3_aa: CASSLAQFYTEAFF
cdr3_nt: TGTGCCAGCAGCTTAGCTCAGTTCTACACTGAAGCTTTCTTT

v_call: TRBV27
cdr3_length: 15
d_call: TRBD1
clone_size: -
j_call: TRBJ1-2
cdr3_aa: CASSFDREVIYGYTF
cdr3_nt: TGTGCCAGCAGTTTCGACAGGGAGGTGATCTATGGCTACACCTTC

v_call: TRBV27
cdr3_length: 13
d_call: -
clone_size: -
j_call: TRBJ1-1
cdr3_aa: CASRLGTNTEAFF
cdr3_nt: TGTGCCAGCAGGCTGGGGACGAACACTGAAGCTTTCTTT

v_call: TRBV12-3/TRBV12-4
cdr3_length: 13
d_call: -
clone_size: once
j_call: TRBJ2-5
cdr3_aa: CASSPGAKETQYF
cdr3_nt: TGTGCCAGCAGTCCCGGGGCCAAAGAGACCCAGTACTTC

v_call: TRBV2
cdr3_length: 15
d_call: TRBD2
clone_size: -
j_call: TRBJ2-1
cdr3_aa: CASRPGLADYNEQFF
cdr3_nt: TGTGCCAGCAGACCGGGACTAGCGGATTACAATGAGCAGTTCTTC

v_call: TRBV24-1
cdr3_length: 14
d_call: TRBD1
clone_size: once
j_call: TRBJ2-2
cdr3_aa: CATSGQGGTGELFF
cdr3_nt: TGTGCCACCTCAGGACAGGGGGGCACCGGGGAGCTGTTTTTT

v_call: TRBV3-1/TRBV3-2
cdr3_length: 14
d_call: -
clone_size: -
j_call: TRBJ1-1
cdr3_aa: CASSHPGEGNEAFF
cdr3_nt: TGTGCCAGCAGCCACCCAGGCGAGGGCAATGAAGCTTTCTTT

v_call: TRBV7-9
cdr3_length: 16
d_call: TRBD1
clone_size: -
j_call: TRBJ2-1
cdr3_aa: CASSSARDRGVHEQFF
cdr3_nt: TGTGCCAGCAGTTCGGCCCGGGACAGGGGAGTACATGAGCAGTTCTTC

v_call: TRBV19
cdr3_length: 13
d_call: -
clone_size: -
j_call: TRBJ1-5
cdr3_aa: CASSIPPREPQHF
cdr3_nt: TGTGCCAGTAGTATTCCCCCACGGGAGCCCCAGCATTTT

v_call: TRBV18
cdr3_length: 14
d_call: -
clone_size: -
j_call: TRBJ2-5
cdr3_aa: CASSPPMLQETQYF
cdr3_nt: TGTGCCAGCTCACCACCGATGCTCCAAGAGACCCAGTACTTC

v_call: TRBV20-1
cdr3_length: 11
d_call: -
clone_size: -
j_call: TRBJ1-1
cdr3_aa: CSAVDTMEAFF
cdr3_nt: TGCAGTGCTGTTGATACGATGGAAGCTTTCTTT

v_call: TRBV6-5
cdr3_length: 16
d_call: TRBD1
clone_size: -
j_call: TRBJ1-1
cdr3_aa: CASSYSGGPGNTEAFF
cdr3_nt: TGTGCCAGCAGTTACTCAGGGGGCCCCGGGAACACTGAAGCTTTCTTT

v_call: TRBV7-8
cdr3_length: 15
d_call: -
clone_size: -
j_call: TRBJ2-1
cdr3_aa: CASRQVVSSYNEQFF
cdr3_nt: TGTGCCAGCAGACAAGTGGTTAGCTCCTACAATGAGCAGTTCTTC

v_call: TRBV19
cdr3_length: 13
d_call: TRBD1
clone_size: -
j_call: TRBJ1-5
cdr3_aa: CASKTGAYQPQHF
cdr3_nt: TGTGCCAGTAAAACAGGGGCTTATCAGCCCCAGCATTTT

v_call: TRBV10-3
cdr3_length: 13
d_call: TRBD1
clone_size: -
j_call: TRBJ1-1
cdr3_aa: CAISGTGTTEAFF
cdr3_nt: TGTGCCATCAGTGGGACAGGTACCACTGAAGCTTTCTTT

v_call: TRBV10-3
cdr3_length: 12
d_call: TRBD1
clone_size: once
j_call: TRBJ1-1
cdr3_aa: CAIGQGMTEAFF
cdr3_nt: TGTGCCATTGGACAGGGGATGACTGAAGCTTTCTTT

v_call: TRBV10-3
cdr3_length: 14
d_call: -
clone_size: -
j_call: TRBJ1-1
cdr3_aa: CAIRPTVMNTEAFF
cdr3_nt: TGTGCCATCAGGCCGACAGTCATGAACACTGAAGCTTTCTTT

v_call: TRBV5-4
cdr3_length: 14
d_call: -
clone_size: -
j_call: TRBJ2-5
cdr3_aa: CASSSSAPGPTQYF
cdr3_nt: TGTGCCAGCAGCTCCTCGGCTCCCGGGCCGACCCAGTACTTC